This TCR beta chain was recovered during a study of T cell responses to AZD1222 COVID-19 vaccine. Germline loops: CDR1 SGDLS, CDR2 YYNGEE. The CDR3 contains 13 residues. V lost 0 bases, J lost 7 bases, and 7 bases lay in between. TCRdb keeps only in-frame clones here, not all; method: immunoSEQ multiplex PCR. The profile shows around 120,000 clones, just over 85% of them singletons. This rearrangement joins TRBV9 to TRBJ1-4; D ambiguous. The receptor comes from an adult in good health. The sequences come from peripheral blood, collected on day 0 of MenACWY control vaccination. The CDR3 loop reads CASSVGSGEKLFF. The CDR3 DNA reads TGTGCCAGCAGCGTAGGTTCGGGTGAAAAACTGTTTTTT. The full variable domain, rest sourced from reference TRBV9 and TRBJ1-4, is DSGVTQTPKHLITATGQRVTLRCSPRSGDLSVYWYQQSLDQGLQFLIQYYNGEERAKGNILERFSAQQFPDLHSELNLSSLELGDSALYFCASSVGSGEKLFFGSGTQLSVL.